The 10 T cell receptor beta chains below were found in one sample sequenced in a study of blood T cell repertoires in COVID-19. Data came from immunoSEQ multiplex PCR; TCRdb stores just in-frame clones and leaves some out. Of under 20,000 clones listed, around 91% are singletons. The specimen sequenced was peripheral blood. The origin of the receptors is a human donor in a cohort sampled during active COVID-19.

This chain uses TRBV2 with TRBJ2-7; the D gene is possibly TRBD2 (6 bases). V lost 2 bases and J 3 bases, leaving 11 bases between the germline ends. Germline lookup yields CDR1 SNHLY and CDR2 FYNNEI. The CDR3 loop spans 14 amino acids. The CDR3 DNA follows: TGTGCCAGCAGTGAAAGCGGACTAAACTACGAGCAGTACTTC. It yields the protein CASSESGLNYEQYF.

The chain combines TRBV6-1 with TRBJ2-2; possibly TRBD2 for D (5 bases). Trimming cost V 2 bases and J 1 base, with 17 bases left between them. The CDR3 consists of 18 residues. Per the germline V gene, CDR1 is MNHNS and CDR2 is SASEGT. CDR3 in DNA: TGTGCCAGCAGTGAATTTAAAGGGAGAAACTTGAACACCGGGGAGCTGTTTTTT. Translating gives CASSEFKGRNLNTGELFF.

V and J are TRBV14 and TRBJ2-2, with D possibly being TRBD1 (6 bases). Germline V gene data show CDR1 as SGHDN and CDR2 as FVKESK. The CDR3 consists of 17 residues. Trimming pared 4 bases from V and 6 bases from J, leaving 21 bases between. The CDR3 nucleotides read TGTGCCAGCAGCCCTGGCACCGGGCAGGGGACGTCCGGGGAGCTGTTTTTT. Amino acids: CASSPGTGQGTSGELFF. Full variable domain (missing parts from reference TRBV14 and TRBJ2-2): EAGVTQFPSHSVIEKGQTVTLRCDPISGHDNLYWYRRVMGKEIKFLLHFVKESKQDESGMPNNRFLAERTGGTYSTLKVQPAELEDSGVYFCASSPGTGQGTSGELFFGEGSRLTVL.

The rearrangement links TRBV4-2 to TRBJ1-3; D is unresolved. V shed 0 bases and J shed 7 bases, with 7 bases lying between them. The CDR3 covers 13 residues. Germline assignment: CDR1 LGHNA and CDR2 YNFKEQ. The CDR3 sequence is CASSQDTENTIYF. The CDR3, as DNA: TGTGCCAGCAGCCAAGATACAGAGAACACCATATATTTT.

The rearrangement uses TRBV21-1 and TRBJ1-1. TRBV21-1 is tagged as a pseudogene. The CDR3 sequence is 15 residues long. The CDR3 DNA sequence: TGTGCCAGCAGCAAAAGACGGGGTAAGAACACTGAAGCTTTCTTT. Translating it yields CASSKRRGKNTEAFF.

Remarks on this clone: The junction departs from germline at one end; a sequencing error may be responsible. The chain couples TRBV19 to TRBJ1-3; 9 nucleotides align to TRBD1. Germline lookup yields CDR1 LNHDA and CDR2 SQIVND (reference sequence). This CDR3 contains 12 residues. CDR3 in DNA: TGTGCCAGTAGTATGTACGACAGGGGGAAAATTTTC. Amino acid sequence: CASSMYDRGKIF.

V usage is TRBV18 and J usage is TRBJ2-7; 8 positions agree with TRBD1. Trimming removed 4 bases from V and 2 bases from J; junction bases left unmatched: 7. This CDR3 region has 15 residues. Germline CDR1 and CDR2: KGHSH and LQKENI. The CDR3 sequence: CASSRADRAAYEQYF. CDR3 in DNA: TGTGCCAGCTCACGGGCGGACAGGGCCGCCTACGAGCAGTACTTC.

V and J are TRBV5-1 and TRBJ2-3, with D tentatively TRBD1 (6 bases). Germline CDR1 and CDR2: SGHRS and YFSETQ. This CDR3 comprises 16 residues. V lost 0 bases to trimming and J lost 0 bases, with 11 bases between them. The CDR3, as DNA: TGCGCCAGCAGCTTGGGTATAACAGGGAGCACAGATACGCAGTATTTT. Translated, it gives CASSLGITGSTDTQYF.

This clone showed up just once. The chain joins TRBV11-2 to TRBJ2-3; 7 bases line up with TRBD2. The V and J ends lost 6 bases and 0 bases, in that order; junction bases with no gene match: 9. The CDR3 covers 16 residues. CDR1 is SGHAT, CDR2 FQNNGV, per germline. DNA for the CDR3: TGTGCCAGCAGTCCCCGTAGCGGGTCCAGCACAGATACGCAGTATTTT. This codes for CASSPRSGSSTDTQYF.

The chain joins TRBV2 to TRBJ1-2; 8 nucleotides match TRBD1. In germline, CDR1 is SNHLY, CDR2 FYNNEI. J was trimmed by 5 bases and V by 1 base; bases with no gene match: 0. CDR3 size: 13 residues. The CDR3, as DNA: TGTGCCAGCAGTGAAGGGGACAGGTATGGCTACACCTTC. As protein: CASSEGDRYGYTF.